The T cell receptor (beta chain) described here comes from a study of Graves' ophthalmopathy and Graves' hyperthyroidism. On the study more broadly: Specimen type is peripheral blood, obtained at initial diagnosis before any treatment.

Transcripts of RNA were the source for amplifying TCR beta CDR3 regions. HTBI primers primed a first-round RT-PCR, and a second-round multiplex PCR followed. TCRdb processed the multiplex PCR reads anew with MiXCR; each CDR3 protein has one entry. The data hold about 740,000 distinct CDR3 sequences, with roughly two fifths observed a single time. Moderate-to-severe activity, with CAS ≥3, NOSPECS ≥4 and duration under 3 months, characterized the donors with ophthalmopathy. Concerning this clonotype itself: Its antigen is undetermined.

The germline V and J ends were trimmed by 5 bases and 8 bases, with 18 bases remaining between them. The CDR3 covers 15 residues. Germline V gives CDR1 SEHNR, CDR2 FQNEAQ (reference sequence). Study-level points and caveats: With over 85% sensitivity and around 81% specificity, a 13-signature model separated ophthalmopathy from stable hyperthyroidism. Blood shared most expanded thyroid clonotypes above 0.001 frequency.

The material sequenced was peripheral blood. The V gene is TRBV7-9, the J gene TRBJ1-4; D might be TRBD1 (5 bases). This sequence originates from an adult man with Graves' ophthalmopathy. The CDR3 region has the DNA TGTGCCAGCAGCCCCGGGACCCTAAAGGGGGAAAAACTGTTTTTT. Translated, it gives CASSPGTLKGEKLFF.